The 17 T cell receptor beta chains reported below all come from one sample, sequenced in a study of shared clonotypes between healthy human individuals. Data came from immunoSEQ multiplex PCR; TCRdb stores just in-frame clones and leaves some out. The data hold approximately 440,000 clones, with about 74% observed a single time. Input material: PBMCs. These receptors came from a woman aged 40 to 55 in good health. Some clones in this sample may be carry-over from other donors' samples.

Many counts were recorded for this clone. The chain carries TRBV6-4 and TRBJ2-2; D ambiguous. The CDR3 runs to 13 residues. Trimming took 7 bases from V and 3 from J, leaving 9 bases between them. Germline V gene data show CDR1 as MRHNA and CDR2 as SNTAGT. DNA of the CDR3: TGTGCCAGCAAGCCCGGAGACACCGGGGAGCTGTTTTTT. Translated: CASKPGDTGELFF.

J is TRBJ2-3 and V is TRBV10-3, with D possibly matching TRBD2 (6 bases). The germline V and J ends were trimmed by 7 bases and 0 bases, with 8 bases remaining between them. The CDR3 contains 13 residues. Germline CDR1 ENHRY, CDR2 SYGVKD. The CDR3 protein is CAIMGTSTDTQYF. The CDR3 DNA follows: TGTGCCATCATGGGGACTAGCACAGATACGCAGTATTTT.

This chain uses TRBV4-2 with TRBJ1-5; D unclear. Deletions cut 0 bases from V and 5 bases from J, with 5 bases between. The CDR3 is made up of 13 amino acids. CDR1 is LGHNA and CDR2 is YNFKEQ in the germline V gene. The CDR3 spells CASSQDWDQPQHF. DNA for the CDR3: TGTGCCAGCAGCCAAGATTGGGATCAGCCCCAGCATTTT.

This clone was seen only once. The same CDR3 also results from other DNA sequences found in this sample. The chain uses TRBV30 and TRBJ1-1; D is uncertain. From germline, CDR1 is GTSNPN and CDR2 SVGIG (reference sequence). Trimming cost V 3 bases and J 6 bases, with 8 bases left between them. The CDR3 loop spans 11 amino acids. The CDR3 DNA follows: TGTGCCTGGAGAGACATGGCTGAAGCTTTCTTT. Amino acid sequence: CAWRDMAEAFF.

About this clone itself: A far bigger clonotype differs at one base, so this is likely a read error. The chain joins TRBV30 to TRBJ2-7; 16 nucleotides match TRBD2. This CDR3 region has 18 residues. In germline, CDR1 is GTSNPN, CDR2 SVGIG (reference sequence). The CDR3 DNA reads TGTGCCTGGAGTAAGCCGGGACTAGCGGGAGGGTCCTCCTACGAGCAGTCCTTC. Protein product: CAWSKPGLAGGSSYEQSF.

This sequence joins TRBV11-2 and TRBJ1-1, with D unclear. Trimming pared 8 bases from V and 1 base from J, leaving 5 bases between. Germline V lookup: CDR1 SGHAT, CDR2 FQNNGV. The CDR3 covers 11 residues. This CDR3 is CASGRNTEAFF. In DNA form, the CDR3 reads TGTGCCAGCGGGAGGAACACTGAAGCTTTCTTT.

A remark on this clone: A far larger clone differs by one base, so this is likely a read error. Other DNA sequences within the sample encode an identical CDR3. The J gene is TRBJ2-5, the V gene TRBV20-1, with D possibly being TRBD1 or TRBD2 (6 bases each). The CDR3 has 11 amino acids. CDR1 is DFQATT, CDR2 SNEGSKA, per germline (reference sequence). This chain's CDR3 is CSARRGETQYF. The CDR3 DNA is TGCAGCGCCAGGAGGGGGGAGACCCAGTACTTC.

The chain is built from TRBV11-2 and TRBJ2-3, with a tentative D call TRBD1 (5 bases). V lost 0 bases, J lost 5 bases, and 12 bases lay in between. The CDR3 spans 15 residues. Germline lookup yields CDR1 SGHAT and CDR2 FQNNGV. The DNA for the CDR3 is TGTGCCAGCAGCTTAGAGGGCAGGGCTAAAGATACGCAGTATTTT. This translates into CASSLEGRAKDTQYF. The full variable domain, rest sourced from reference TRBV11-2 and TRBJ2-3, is EAGVAQSPRYKIIEKRQSVAFWCNPISGHATLYWYQQILGQGPKLLIQFQNNGVVDDSQLPKDRFSAERLKGVDSTLKIQPAKLEDSAVYLCASSLEGRAKDTQYFGPGTRLTVL.

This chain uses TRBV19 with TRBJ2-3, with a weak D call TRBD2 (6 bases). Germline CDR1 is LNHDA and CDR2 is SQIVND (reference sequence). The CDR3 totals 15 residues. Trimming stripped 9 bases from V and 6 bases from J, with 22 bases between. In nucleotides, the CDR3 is TGTGCCAGCAGAGGCACGGAGGGACGAGGGGATACGCAGTATTTT. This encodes CASRGTEGRGDTQYF.

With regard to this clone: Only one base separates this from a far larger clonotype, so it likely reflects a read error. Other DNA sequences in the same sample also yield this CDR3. CDR3 sequence (DNA): TGTGCTAGTGGTTTGGGGCCGAACACTGAAGCTTTCTTT. Translated: CASGLGPNTEAFF. J is TRBJ1-1 and V is TRBV12-5, with D unclear. Looked up from germline, CDR1 is LGHNT and CDR2 is FRNRAP. The length of the CDR3 is 13 residues. The V gene lost 1 base and the J gene lost 1 base, with 4 bases spanning the gap. The full variable domain, in which reference TRBV12-5 and TRBJ1-1 provide the parts outside the CDR3, is DARVTQTPRHKVTEMGQEVTMRCQPILGHNTVFWYRQTMMQGLELLAYFRNRAPLDDSGMPKDRFSAEMPDATLATLKIQPSEPRDSAVYFCASGLGPNTEAFFGQGTRLTVV.

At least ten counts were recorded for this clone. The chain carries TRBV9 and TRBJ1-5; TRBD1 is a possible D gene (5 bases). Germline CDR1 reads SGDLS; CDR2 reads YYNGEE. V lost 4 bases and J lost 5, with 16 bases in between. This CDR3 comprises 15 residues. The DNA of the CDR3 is TGTGCCAGCAGCTCCCGCCCGGGGGGAGATCAGCCCCAGCATTTT. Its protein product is CASSSRPGGDQPQHF.

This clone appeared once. The CDR3 is CASSLPGGRAYEQYF. CDR3 coding DNA: TGTGCCAGCAGTTTGCCCGGCGGGAGGGCCTACGAGCAGTACTTC. The genes are TRBV28 and TRBJ2-7; 9 nucleotides agree with TRBD2. The CDR3 loop spans 15 amino acids. The trim removed 3 bases at V and 2 bases at J, leaving 5 bases unmatched. Germline CDR1 MDHEN, CDR2 SYDVKM.

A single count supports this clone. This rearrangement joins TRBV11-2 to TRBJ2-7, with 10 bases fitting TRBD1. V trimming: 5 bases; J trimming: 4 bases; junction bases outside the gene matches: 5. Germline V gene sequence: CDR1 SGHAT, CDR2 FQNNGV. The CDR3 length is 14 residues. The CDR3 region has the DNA TGTGCCAGCAGCCAGGGACAGGGGCTTTACGAGCAGTACTTC. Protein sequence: CASSQGQGLYEQYF.

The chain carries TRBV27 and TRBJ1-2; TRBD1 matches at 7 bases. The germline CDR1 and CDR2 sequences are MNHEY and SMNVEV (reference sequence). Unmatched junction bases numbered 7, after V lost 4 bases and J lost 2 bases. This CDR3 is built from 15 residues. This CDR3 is CASSSLGTANYGYTF. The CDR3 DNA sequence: TGTGCCAGCAGTTCCCTCGGGACAGCCAACTATGGCTACACCTTC.

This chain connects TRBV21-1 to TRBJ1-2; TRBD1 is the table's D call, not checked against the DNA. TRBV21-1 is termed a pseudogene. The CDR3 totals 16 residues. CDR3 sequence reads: CASRNRDRGTNYGYTF. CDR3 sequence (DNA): TGTGCCAGCAGAAACCGGGACAGGGGGACCAACTATGGCTACACCTTC.

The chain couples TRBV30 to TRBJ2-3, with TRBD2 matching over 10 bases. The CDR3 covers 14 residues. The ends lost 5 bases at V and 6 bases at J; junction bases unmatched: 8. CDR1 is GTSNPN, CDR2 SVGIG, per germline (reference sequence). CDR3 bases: TGTGCCTGGCGCCTTAGCGGGAGGACCGATACGCAGTATTTT. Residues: CAWRLSGRTDTQYF.

CDR3 loop: CASTSRGGSNQPQHF. In nucleotides, the CDR3 is TGTGCCAGCACCTCAAGGGGAGGGAGCAATCAGCCCCAGCATTTT. This chain connects TRBV28 to TRBJ1-5; perhaps TRBD1 as D (5 bases). The V and J ends lost 7 bases and 1 base respectively, with 14 bases between them. The CDR3 has 15 residues. CDR1 MDHEN and CDR2 SYDVKM come from the germline V gene.